This T cell receptor (beta chain) was observed in a study of PD-1 blockade in classical Hodgkin lymphoma. Study results and limitations: Repertoire differences have undefined causes, possibly disease activity or prior therapy.

As to time point: cycle 4 day 1 (C4D1), after 5 to 7 weeks of nivolumab. Relapse after autologous stem cell transplantation occurred in every patient, and brentuximab vedotin exposure varied. Assay used: immunoSEQ multiplex PCR; TCRdb lists only in-frame clones, some missing. The table includes more than 6,000 clones, roughly 70% detected once. Comments on this clone: The antigen is unknown.

The sample consisted of peripheral blood mononuclear cells (PBMCs), taken before the fourth cycle of nivolumab. This TCR was recovered from a human donor with classical Hodgkin lymphoma.

As DNA, the CDR3 is TGTGCCAGCAGCGAGGGGACTAGCACCTACAATGAGCAGTTCTTC. Its translation: CASSEGTSTYNEQFF. V is TRBV7-3 and J is TRBJ2-1; 9 nucleotides match TRBD2. Germline V gene sequence: CDR1 SGHTA, CDR2 FQGTGA. Trimming at V came to 5 bases and at J to 2 bases, leaving 4 bases not matched to a gene. The CDR3 contains 15 residues.